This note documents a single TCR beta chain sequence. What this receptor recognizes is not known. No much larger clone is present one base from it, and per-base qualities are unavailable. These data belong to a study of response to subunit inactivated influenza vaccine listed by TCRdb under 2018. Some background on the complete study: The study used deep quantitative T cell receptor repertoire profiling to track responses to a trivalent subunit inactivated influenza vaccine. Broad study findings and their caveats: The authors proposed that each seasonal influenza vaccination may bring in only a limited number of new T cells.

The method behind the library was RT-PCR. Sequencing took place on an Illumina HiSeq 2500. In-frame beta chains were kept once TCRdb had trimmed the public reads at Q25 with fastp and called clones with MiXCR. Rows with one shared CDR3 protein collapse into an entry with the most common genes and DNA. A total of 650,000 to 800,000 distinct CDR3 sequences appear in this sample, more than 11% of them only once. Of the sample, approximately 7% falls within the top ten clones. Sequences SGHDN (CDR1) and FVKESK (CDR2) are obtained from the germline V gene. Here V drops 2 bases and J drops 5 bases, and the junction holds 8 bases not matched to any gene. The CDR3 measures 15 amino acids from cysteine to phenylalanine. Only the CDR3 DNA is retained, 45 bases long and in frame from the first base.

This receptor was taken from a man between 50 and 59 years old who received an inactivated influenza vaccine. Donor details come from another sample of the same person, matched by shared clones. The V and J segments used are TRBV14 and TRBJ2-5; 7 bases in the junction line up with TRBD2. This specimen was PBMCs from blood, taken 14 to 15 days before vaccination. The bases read TGTGCCAGCAGCCAAATAGGCAGCGGGGTGGAGACCCAGTACTTC. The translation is CASSQIGSGVETQYF.